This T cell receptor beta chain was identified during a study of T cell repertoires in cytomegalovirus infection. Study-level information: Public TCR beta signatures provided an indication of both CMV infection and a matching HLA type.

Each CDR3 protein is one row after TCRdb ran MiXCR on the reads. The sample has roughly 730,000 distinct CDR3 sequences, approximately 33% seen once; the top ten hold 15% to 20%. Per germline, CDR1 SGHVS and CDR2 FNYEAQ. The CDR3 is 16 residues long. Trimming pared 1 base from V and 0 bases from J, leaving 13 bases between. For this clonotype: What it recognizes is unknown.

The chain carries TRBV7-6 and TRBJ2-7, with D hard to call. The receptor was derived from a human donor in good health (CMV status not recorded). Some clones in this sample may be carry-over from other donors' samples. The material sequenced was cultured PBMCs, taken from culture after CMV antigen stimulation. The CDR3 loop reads CASSLGGPHSSYEQYF. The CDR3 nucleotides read TGTGCCAGCAGCTTAGGTGGCCCACACTCCTCCTACGAGCAGTACTTC.